This entry concerns a single TCR beta chain. Antigen unknown. This specimen belongs to a study of CD8 T cells in ankylosing spondylitis. Study observations and caveats: CD8+ disease-linked clones were present at relatively low frequencies in blood. Clones linked to disease were reported to show significant enrichment in matched ankylosing spondylitis synovial fluid.

Molecular-barcoded quantitative 5'-RACE produced these TCR beta libraries. In TCRdb, the 5' RACE reads were re-called with MiXCR into one record per CDR3 protein. The sample records 300,000 to 400,000 distinct CDR3 sequences, more than 9% being singletons. CDR1 and CDR2 from the germline V gene are SEHNR and FQNEAQ (reference sequence). V trimming: 8 bases; J trimming: 6 bases; junction bases outside the gene matches: 7. The CDR3 contains 13 residues. This sequence was found in a female donor with ankylosing spondylitis or in good health (not recorded which). Input material: blood, either unsorted or a sorted T cell fraction (not recorded which). The chain is built from TRBV7-9 and TRBJ2-1, with 7 positions matching TRBD2. The CDR3 sequence: CASGEGRVNEQFF. The DNA of the CDR3 is TGTGCCAGCGGGGAGGGAAGGGTCAATGAGCAGTTCTTC.